This entry lists 13 T cell receptor beta chains sequenced from one sample in a study of PD-1 blockade in mismatch repair-deficient tumors. Sequencing was performed with immunoSEQ multiplex PCR; in TCRdb, only in-frame clones are kept and a portion is missing. The table lists approximately 23,000 clones, 70% to 85% of them singletons, with about 3% in the top ten. The material was PBMCs, obtained before pembrolizumab treatment. These receptors all come from an adult with mismatch repair-deficient cancer.

This clone was counted between two and nine times. V and J are TRBV7-9 and TRBJ2-7, with 8 bases fitting TRBD2. This CDR3 is 15 amino acids long. V lost 5 bases to trimming and J lost 3 bases; unmatched junction nucleotides: 9. Germline CDR1 reads SEHNR; CDR2 reads FQNEAQ (reference sequence). As DNA, the CDR3 is TGTGCCAGCAGCCGTACCGGGACTAGGGACTACGAGCAGTACTTC. Amino acid sequence: CASSRTGTRDYEQYF.

V and J are TRBV5-5 and TRBJ1-5; the match to TRBD1 covers 7 bases. This CDR3 has 14 residues. With 2 bases clipped from V and 4 bases from J, the junction kept 3 bases outside the gene matches. Germline V gives CDR1 SGHKS, CDR2 YYEKEE (reference sequence). The CDR3 here is CASSLQGSNQPQHF. The CDR3 nucleotides are TGTGCCAGCAGCTTACAGGGGTCTAATCAGCCCCAGCATTTT.

This clone was counted a few times. The chain recombines TRBV19 with TRBJ2-7; D possibly corresponds to TRBD1 (7 bases). V was trimmed by 5 bases and J by 5 bases, leaving 28 bases between them. This CDR3 is built from 18 residues. The germline V gene has CDR1 LNHDA and CDR2 SQIVND (reference sequence). The CDR3 coding sequence is TGTGCCAGTAGTCCGCGGGGATCACCTATGGGCAGGGGGAACGAGCAGTACTTC. Its translation: CASSPRGSPMGRGNEQYF. The full variable domain, with the rest looked up from reference TRBV19 and TRBJ2-7, is DGGITQSPKYLFRKEGQNVTLSCEQNLNHDAMYWYRQDPGQGLRLIYYSQIVNDFQKGDIAEGYSVSREKKESFPLTVTSAQKNPTAFYLCASSPRGSPMGRGNEQYFGPGTRLTVT.

The chain joins TRBV5-1 to TRBJ2-2; 7 nucleotides match TRBD2. After removal of 8 bases from V and 0 bases from J, the junction contained 4 bases not matched to a gene. Germline values: CDR1 SGHRS, CDR2 YFSETQ. The CDR3 is made up of 14 amino acids. The DNA for the CDR3 is TGCGCCAGTGCCGGGACTACGAACACCGGGGAGCTGTTTTTT. Protein product: CASAGTTNTGELFF.

The DNA of the CDR3 is TGTGCCAGCAACCCCATCGGGACTTACTTCGGGGAGCAGTACTTC. The encoded protein is CASNPIGTYFGEQYF. The chain employs TRBV6-6 and TRBJ2-7; TRBD2 is a possible D gene (6 bases). V lost 7 bases and J 7 bases, leaving 23 bases between the germline ends. CDR3 length: 15 residues. CDR1 is MNHNY and CDR2 is SVGAGI in the germline V gene (reference sequence).

The chain combines TRBV28 with TRBJ2-5; TRBD2 matches at 7 bases. CDR1 is MDHEN and CDR2 is SYDVKM in the germline V gene. The CDR3 totals 17 residues. J lost 1 base, V lost 3 bases, and 11 bases had no gene match. CDR3 DNA: TGTGCCAGCAGTTTCCTCTTTAGCGGGTCAATCCAAGAGACCCAGTACTTC. The encoded protein is CASSFLFSGSIQETQYF.

This clone was recorded once. The rearrangement links TRBV5-1 to TRBJ1-2; D call uncertain. Germline V gene data show CDR1 as SGHRS and CDR2 as YFSETQ. CDR3 size: 14 residues. V was clipped by 0 bases and J by 0 bases, with 6 bases between them. The CDR3 loop is CASSLDGANYGYTF. CDR3 in DNA: TGCGCCAGCAGCTTGGACGGAGCTAACTATGGCTACACCTTC.

The chain is built from TRBV18 and TRBJ1-5; TRBD1 aligns across 7 bases. The CDR3 extends over 16 amino acids. Germline V gene lookup returns CDR1 KGHSH and CDR2 LQKENI. Trimming cost V 1 base and J 1 base; bases outside gene matches: 4. The DNA of the CDR3 is TGTGCCAGCTCACCACAGGGGGCGCGGAGCAATCAGCCCCAGCATTTT. Translating gives CASSPQGARSNQPQHF.

The chain joins TRBV30 to TRBJ2-3; a weak D match, TRBD1 (6 bases). The length of the CDR3 is 16 residues. V lost 3 bases and J 1 base, leaving 17 bases between the germline ends. Germline assignment: CDR1 GTSNPN and CDR2 SVGIG (reference sequence). CDR3 sequence: CAWSLGSAGGTDTQYF. CDR3 nucleotide sequence: TGTGCCTGGAGCTTAGGTAGCGCAGGGGGCACAGATACGCAGTATTTT.

The V gene is TRBV11-3, the J gene TRBJ2-5; maybe TRBD2 (6 bases). The V gene lost 1 base and the J gene lost 4 bases, with 16 bases spanning the gap. This CDR3 contains 16 residues. CDR1 and CDR2 from the germline V gene are SGHNT and YENEEA. CDR3 sequence (DNA): TGTGCCAGCAGCTTAGGCCGGGAGATTTGGGGAGAGACCCAGTACTTC. Translated, it gives CASSLGREIWGETQYF.

Turning to this clone: The sample carries other DNA sequences with the same CDR3. CDR3 DNA: TGTGCCAGCAGTTACTCCAGACAGGGAGAGGTCGAGCAGTACTTC. It is translated as CASSYSRQGEVEQYF. The chain links TRBV6-5 to TRBJ2-7; 7 bases match TRBD1. With 0 bases clipped from V and 6 bases from J, the junction kept 8 bases outside the gene matches. The CDR3 is 15 residues long. Germline V gives CDR1 MNHEY, CDR2 SVGAGI.

The CDR3 DNA reads as TGCGCCAGCAGCTTGCCACTAGCGGGAGTTAATGAGCAGTTCTTC. Protein product: CASSLPLAGVNEQFF. The chain joins TRBV5-1 to TRBJ2-1; 11 nucleotides match TRBD2. The CDR3 is 15 amino acids. From germline, CDR1 is SGHRS and CDR2 YFSETQ. After removal of 1 base from V and 7 bases from J, the junction contained 4 bases not matched to a gene. Combining the CDR3 with reference TRBV5-1 and TRBJ2-1 gives the whole variable domain KAGVTQTPRYLIKTRGQQVTLSCSPISGHRSVSWYQQTPGQGLQFLFEYFSETQRNKGNFPGRFSGRQFSNSRSEMNVSTLELGDSALYLCASSLPLAGVNEQFFGPGTRLTVL.

This chain joins TRBV6-4 and TRBJ2-1; 8 nucleotides match TRBD2. This CDR3 has 16 residues. J was trimmed by 7 bases and V by 1 base; bases with no gene match: 9. Germline V gene sequence: CDR1 MRHNA, CDR2 SNTAGT. The CDR3 sequence is CASSDLPGTRKNEQFF. Written as DNA, the CDR3 is TGTGCCAGCAGTGACTTACCCGGGACTAGGAAAAATGAGCAGTTCTTC.